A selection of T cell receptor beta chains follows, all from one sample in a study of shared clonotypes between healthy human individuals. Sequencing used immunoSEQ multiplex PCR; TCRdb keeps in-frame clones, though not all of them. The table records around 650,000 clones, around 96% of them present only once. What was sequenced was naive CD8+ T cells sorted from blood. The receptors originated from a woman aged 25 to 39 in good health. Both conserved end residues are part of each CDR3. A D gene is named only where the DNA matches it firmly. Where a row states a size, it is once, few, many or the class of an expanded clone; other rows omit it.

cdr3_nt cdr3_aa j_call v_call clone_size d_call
TGTGCCAGCAGCTTAGAAGCGGGAGTGGGCAATGAGCAGTTCTTC CASSLEAGVGNEQFF TRBJ2-1 TRBV11-2 NA TRBD2
TGCGCCAGCAGCCAAAGACACCAAGAGACCCAGTACTTC CASSQRHQETQYF TRBJ2-5 TRBV4-1 NA NA
TGTGCCAGCAGCTTGGCAGGGGGCGGGAAGACCGGGGAGCTGTTTTTT CASSLAGGGKTGELFF TRBJ2-2 TRBV7-7 NA TRBD1
TGTGCCAGCAGCAAGGAGGACTACTCCTACGAGCAGTACTTC CASSKEDYSYEQYF TRBJ2-7 TRBV9 NA NA
TGTGCCAGCAGCGTAGTAGAGAGCGAGCAGTACTTC CASSVVESEQYF TRBJ2-7 TRBV9 NA NA
TGTGCCAGCAGCTGGCGGACTAGTAGGCATGAGCAGTTCTTC CASSWRTSRHEQFF TRBJ2-1 TRBV5-6 NA TRBD2
TGTGCCAGCAGCGCAGACACCGGCTGGCCCCAGCATTTT CASSADTGWPQHF TRBJ1-5 TRBV7-8 few NA
TGTGCCAGCAGCTTAGAGCCGCAGAACAATGAGCAGTTCTTC CASSLEPQNNEQFF TRBJ2-1 TRBV7-6 NA NA
TGTGCCAGCAGTGAATTAGGGCTAGCGGGAGCCAAAAACATTCAGTACTTC CASSELGLAGAKNIQYF TRBJ2-4 TRBV2 NA TRBD2
TGTGCCACCAGCAGACTAGCGGGGTCCACAGATACGCAGTATTTT CATSRLAGSTDTQYF TRBJ2-3 TRBV15 NA TRBD2
TGTGCCAGCAGCCACGGGGGTAACTATGGCTACACCTTC CASSHGGNYGYTF TRBJ1-2 TRBV4-2 NA NA
TGCAGCGTTCCCTTAAACACTGAAGCTTTCTTT CSVPLNTEAFF TRBJ1-1 TRBV29-1 NA NA
TGTGCCAGCAGCGTGGGACGGACCACCTACGAGCAGTACTTC CASSVGRTTYEQYF TRBJ2-7 TRBV9 NA NA
TGTGCCAGCAGCTTAGCGATGGGAACGGACTATGGCTACACCTTC CASSLAMGTDYGYTF TRBJ1-2 TRBV7-9 NA NA
TGTGCCAGCAAGAGCGGGGGGCCCGGTCGGGGGAACCAAGAGACCCAGTACTTC CASKSGGPGRGNQETQYF TRBJ2-5 TRBV14 NA TRBD2
TGTGCCAGCAGTGCCGGGACTAGAGCCATCGGGGAGCTGTTTTTT CASSAGTRAIGELFF TRBJ2-2 TRBV6-5 NA TRBD2
TGTGCCAGCAGAGACCCCCGGACTTCCTACGAGCAGTACTTC CASRDPRTSYEQYF TRBJ2-7 TRBV2 NA NA
TGTGCCAGCAGTGAAGCGCTTCCACACTCCAGTGGACAAGAGACCCAGTACTTC CASSEALPHSSGQETQYF TRBJ2-5 TRBV2 NA NA
TGTGCCAGCACTGCATCCACTGAAGCTTTCTTT CASTASTEAFF TRBJ1-1 TRBV6-6 NA NA
TGTGCCAGCAGCTTAGTTAGCGGGATCTCCTACAATGAGCAGTTCTTC CASSLVSGISYNEQFF TRBJ2-1 TRBV11-2 NA TRBD2
TGTGCCAGCGTTTCCAGGGCGGCCGAGCAGTACTTC CASVSRAAEQYF TRBJ2-7 TRBV27 NA NA
TGCGCCAGCAGCCTGAGAGAGGGCGAAAAACTGTTTTTT CASSLREGEKLFF TRBJ1-4 TRBV4-1 NA NA
TGTGCCAGCAGCTCCGGACGGGGAAATCAATTTGAGCAGTTCTTC CASSSGRGNQFEQFF TRBJ2-1 TRBV5-4 NA NA
TGTGCCAGCAGTTTGTCGGACAGGGTGAGCTCTGGGGCCAACGTCCTGACTTTC CASSLSDRVSSGANVLTF TRBJ2-6 TRBV28 once TRBD1
TGTGCCAGCAGCTTAGATCCGGGCTACGAGCAGTACTTC CASSLDPGYEQYF TRBJ2-7 TRBV13 NA NA
TGTGCCAGCAGCTCGACAGGGGCGGGGTATGGCTACACCTTC CASSSTGAGYGYTF TRBJ1-2 TRBV5-4 NA TRBD1